This T cell receptor beta chain was recorded in a study of T cells in Graves' hyperthyroidism and ophthalmopathy. Germline values: CDR1 SGDLS, CDR2 YYNGEE. The junction had 6 bases not matched to a gene; V was cut back by 0 bases and J by 4 bases. The CDR3 runs 16 residues. Graves' hyperthyroidism qualified as stable when ophthalmopathy did not progress within 18 months. Findings of the study overall: From stable hyperthyroidism, ophthalmopathy was separated by a 13 V-J model. The blood repertoire included most of the expanded thyroid clonotypes above 0.001.

This clonotype was detected many times. Its antigen is not known. Researchers amplified the TCR beta CDR3 regions from RNA transcripts. First-round RT-PCR of the TCR CDR3 relied on the HTBI primer set. TCRdb processed the multiplex PCR reads anew with MiXCR; each CDR3 protein has one entry. The sample has a few hundred thousand distinct CDR3 sequences, approximately 20% seen once. The chain joins TRBV9 to TRBJ2-5; 10 positions match TRBD2. The TCR originated in a woman in her late teens or twenties with Graves' hyperthyroidism. Material for sequencing was blood. CDR3 loop: CASSVDQAGGRETQYF. The CDR3, as DNA: TGTGCCAGCAGCGTAGATCAAGCGGGGGGGCGAGAGACCCAGTACTTC.